The clone carrying this T cell receptor beta chain turned up a few times. Its cognate antigen is unknown. TCRdb analysed the 5' RACE reads with MiXCR anew, one entry per CDR3 protein. The sample shows about 220,000 distinct CDR3 sequences, roughly 3.3% of them seen only once. The source of the sample is a study of T cells after yellow fever vaccination. Study conclusions and caveats: Secondary responses were weaker yet peaked faster, day 5 versus 15. Sorted repertoires could include abundant contaminating clonotypes from bulk cells.

The CDR3 is made up of 16 amino acids. The V and J ends lost 5 bases and 2 bases respectively, with 15 bases between them. The germline V gene has CDR1 LNHDA and CDR2 SQIVND (reference sequence). The material sequenced was CD4+ T cells sorted from PBMCs, taken 10 days after the yellow fever booster vaccination. The chain is built from TRBV19 and TRBJ2-2, with D possibly called TRBD1 or TRBD2 (5 bases each). The receptor comes from a man in his late teens or twenties who received the YFV17D yellow fever vaccine. CDR3 protein: CASSHLGRRNTGELFF. As DNA, the CDR3 is TGTGCCAGTAGTCATCTGGGACGACGAAACACCGGGGAGCTGTTTTTT.